These T cell receptor beta chains were read from a single sample in a study of blood T cell repertoires in COVID-19. The data were produced by immunoSEQ multiplex PCR, yet TCRdb's version contains in-frame clones alone and is incomplete. The sample holds 120,000 or so clones, 88% seen once. Sequencing was done on a sample of peripheral blood. Receptors were obtained from a human donor in a cohort sampled during active COVID-19. CDR3s include the opening cysteine and the closing phenylalanine or tryptophan. A D gene is named only where the DNA matches it firmly.

v_gene,j_gene,d_gene,CDR3nt,CDR3aa
TRBV11-2,TRBJ2-1,TRBD2,TGTGCCAGCAGCCCACTAGCGGGAGGGCCTTTGTATGAGCAGTTCTTC,CASSPLAGGPLYEQFF
TRBV6-2/TRBV6-3,TRBJ1-6,.,TGTGCCAGCAGTTACAAGTTCAGGTTGGGTAATTCACCCCTCCACTTT,CASSYKFRLGNSPLHF
TRBV28,TRBJ1-5,.,TGTGCCAGCAGCCGAGGTCAGCATCAGCCCCAGCATTTT,CASSRGQHQPQHF
TRBV6-5,TRBJ2-3,.,TGTGCCAGCAGCCGACTAAACGACCTCCGACAGTATTTT,CASSRLNDLRQYF
TRBV7-9,TRBJ1-1,.,TGTGCCAGCAGTTCTACAGGGAACACTGAAGCTTTCTTT,CASSSTGNTEAFF
TRBV27,TRBJ1-1,.,TGTGCCAGCAGTTTATTGGGGGCCTTGAGCACTGAAGCTTTCTTT,CASSLLGALSTEAFF
TRBV5-7,TRBJ1-2,.,TGTGCCAGCAGCTCCTGGGGGGGGTCAACTAACTATGGCTACACCTTC,CASSSWGGSTNYGYTF
TRBV19,TRBJ1-2,TRBD1,TGTGCCAGTAGTATAGAGACAGGGGCCTATGGCTACACCTTC,CASSIETGAYGYTF
TRBV3-1/TRBV3-2,TRBJ2-5,.,TGTGCCAGCAGCCAAGTGCGGGAAGGGACCCAGTACTTC,CASSQVREGTQYF
TRBV5-1,TRBJ1-2,.,TGCGCCGCAAAGGGAGGGTATGGCTACACCTTC,CAAKGGYGYTF
TRBV6-1,TRBJ1-2,.,TGTGCCAGCAGTGAAGGTGGGGGGGGAAACTATGGCTACACCTTC,CASSEGGGGNYGYTF
TRBV10-3,TRBJ2-3,TRBD2,TGTGCCATCAGTCAAGCGGGGGACACAGATACGCAGTATTTT,CAISQAGDTDTQYF